This is a list of T cell receptor beta chains from one sample in a study of response to subunit inactivated influenza vaccine. TCRdb analysed the RT-PCR reads with MiXCR anew, one entry per CDR3 protein. Of around 580,000 distinct CDR3 sequences in the sample, about 12% were seen once. This specimen consisted of PBMCs from blood, obtained on the day of vaccination. The receptors originated from a man aged 50 to 59 who received an inactivated influenza vaccine. CDR3s include the opening cysteine and the closing phenylalanine or tryptophan. D genes are given only for firm matches. Not every row has a clone size; where given, it reads once, few, many or a size class.

TRBV25-1	-	TRBJ2-3	few	TGTGCCAGTAGGGCGGGAGATACGCAGTATTTT	CASRAGDTQYF
TRBV12-3/TRBV12-4	-	TRBJ2-7	many	TGTGCCAGCAGTTTTTGGGGGCGAGAGCAGTACTTC	CASSFWGREQYF
TRBV29-1	TRBD1	TRBJ2-7	few	TGCAGCGTTGAAGGACCCAGGGGGCGGCCCTACGAGCAGTACTTC	CSVEGPRGRPYEQYF
TRBV29-1	-	TRBJ2-7	few	TGCAGCGTTGAATTCGACAGGCATCCGTACGAGCAGTACTTC	CSVEFDRHPYEQYF
TRBV7-2	TRBD1	TRBJ1-2	-	TGTGCCAGCAGCTTATCCCCCCCTGGGACAGGGTCCTCCTTC	CASSLSPPGTGSSF
TRBV7-9	TRBD2	TRBJ2-5	-	TGTGCCAGCAGCTTATTGACTAGCGGGGACTTACAGACCCAGTACTTC	CASSLLTSGDLQTQYF
TRBV20-1	TRBD2	TRBJ2-1	many	TGCAGTGCTACTCTTAATAGCGGGGGGGAGCAGTTCTTC	CSATLNSGGEQFF
TRBV19	-	TRBJ2-3	-	TGTGCCAGTAGCGAAACCGGGACCCCGGGAACAGATACGCAGTATTTT	CASSETGTPGTDTQYF
TRBV29-1	-	TRBJ2-4	-	TGCAGCGTTGAAAGGTTTAAGCGGGTTCTTCCGATTAGCCAAAACATTCAGTACTTC	CSVERFKRVLPISQNIQYF
TRBV4-3	-	TRBJ1-2	few	TGCGCCAGCAGCCACGGGGGTGGGATCAACTATGGCTACACCTTC	CASSHGGGINYGYTF
TRBV4-3	TRBD1	TRBJ1-4	many	TGCGCCAGCAGCCCGACAGGGGTTCGTGAAAAACTGTTTTTT	CASSPTGVREKLFF
TRBV5-1	-	TRBJ2-7	few	TGCGCCAGCAGCTGGCAAGTGGGGCTCTACGAGCAGTACTTC	CASSWQVGLYEQYF
TRBV4-3	-	TRBJ2-2	-	TGCGCCAGCAGCCAAGCCACAGGGATAACCGGGGAGCTGTTTTTT	CASSQATGITGELFF
TRBV7-9	TRBD2	TRBJ2-1	many	TGTGCCAGCAGCTCAGCGGGAGGGTACTACAATGAGCAGTTCTTC	CASSSAGGYYNEQFF
TRBV7-8	-	TRBJ1-5	many	TGTGCCAGCAGCTTAAGTGTTCAGCCCCAGCATTTT	CASSLSVQPQHF
TRBV7-2	-	TRBJ1-4	-	TGTGCCAGCAGCCCTCTTCCGACAGACCCTAATGAAAAACTGTTTTTT	CASSPLPTDPNEKLFF
TRBV5-6	TRBD1	TRBJ1-1	-	TGTGCCAGCAGCTTGGTGGACAGGGCGAACACTGAAGCTTTCTTT	CASSLVDRANTEAFF
TRBV6-2/TRBV6-3	-	TRBJ1-2	many	TGTGCCAGCAGCGAACAGGGAATAGGAGGTGGCTACACCTTC	CASSEQGIGGGYTF
TRBV5-6	-	TRBJ2-7	-	TGTGCCAGCAGCTTCGGGAAAAAAGGGATGATCTCCTACGAGCAGTACTTC	CASSFGKKGMISYEQYF
TRBV11-1	TRBD1	TRBJ2-1	-	TGTGCCAGCAGCTTTCGACAGGGGGGGCCGAGCTCCTACAATGAGCAGTTCTTC	CASSFRQGGPSSYNEQFF
TRBV5-1	-	TRBJ2-1	many	TGCGCCAGCGCTTCGACAGGTAGTCGGAAGGATGAGCAGTTCTTC	CASASTGSRKDEQFF
TRBV4-1	TRBD2	TRBJ2-1	-	TGCGCCAGCAGCCCAGTCCAAGGACTAGAGGATGAGCAGTTCTTC	CASSPVQGLEDEQFF
TRBV20-1	TRBD2	TRBJ2-5	-	TGCTGTGCTAGAGATTGGCTAGCGGTTTCAGAAGAGACCCAGTACTTC	CCARDWLAVSEETQYF
TRBV7-8	-	TRBJ2-2	-	TGTGCCAGCAGCTTAGCGCCAGGGCGCGGGGAGCTGTTTTTT	CASSLAPGRGELFF
TRBV12-3/TRBV12-4	-	TRBJ1-4	-	TGTGCCAGCTGCTTGGGGTTGGACGAAAAACTGTTTTTT	CASCLGLDEKLFF
TRBV20-1	TRBD1	TRBJ2-5	-	TGCAGTGTCGCGGGACAGGGTCCAGAGACCCAGTACTTC	CSVAGQGPETQYF
TRBV6-2/TRBV6-3	TRBD1	TRBJ1-5	few	TGTGCCAGCAGTCGGGGACAGATTAGCAATCAGCCCCAGCATTTT	CASSRGQISNQPQHF
TRBV4-1	-	TRBJ2-4	-	TGCGCCAGCAGACCGGTGACATCCTCTAAAAACGTTCAGTACTTC	CASRPVTSSKNVQYF
TRBV7-2	-	TRBJ2-5	few	TGTGCCAGCAGCTTAGAGATCGCCCAGGGGAAGACCCAGTACTTC	CASSLEIAQGKTQYF
TRBV6-1	-	TRBJ1-5	many	TGTGCCAGCAGCTTCTCAGTACAGCCCCAGCATTTT	CASSFSVQPQHF
TRBV12-3/TRBV12-4	-	TRBJ1-1	few	TGTGCCAGCAGTTTAGGCTATCAGACGGGTGAAGCTTTCTTT	CASSLGYQTGEAFF
TRBV6-1	TRBD1	TRBJ2-7	-	TGTGCCAGCAGCCGACAGGGTCCCATCTACGAGCAGTACTTC	CASSRQGPIYEQYF
TRBV12-3/TRBV12-4	TRBD1	TRBJ1-2	many	TGTGCCAGCAGTTTCAACCCGGGACAGGGGGCCTATGGCTACACCTTC	CASSFNPGQGAYGYTF
TRBV13	-	TRBJ1-2	-	TGTGCCAGCAAAGCCCCCCTAAGAGATGGCTACACCTTC	CASKAPLRDGYTF
TRBV4-3	TRBD1	TRBJ2-2	-	TGCGCCAGCAGCCAACGGACAGGGTTTAGTTCCGGGGAGCTGTTTTTT	CASSQRTGFSSGELFF
TRBV18	-	TRBJ2-7	-	TGTGCCAGCTCACCACCGTCTGCTAGCGAGCAGTACTTC	CASSPPSASEQYF
TRBV6-1	TRBD1	TRBJ1-2	many	TGTGCCAGCAGTCCGACAGGGACCAACTATGGCTACACCTTC	CASSPTGTNYGYTF
TRBV28	TRBD2	TRBJ2-5	-	TGTGCCAGCAGTCTCAGGACTAGCGGGGGGGCAAAAGAGACCCAGTACTTC	CASSLRTSGGAKETQYF
TRBV20-1	-	TRBJ2-7	few	TGCAGTGCTCCCCAGACAGCCTCCTACGAGCAGTACTTC	CSAPQTASYEQYF
TRBV4-2	-	TRBJ2-7	-	TGTGCCAGCAGCCAAGGAGGTGGGGGTTCCGAGCAGTACTTC	CASSQGGGGSEQYF
TRBV20-1	TRBD1	TRBJ1-6	-	TGCAGTGCTAGAGACAGGACAGGCGATCGACAATTTTCACCCCTCCACTTT	CSARDRTGDRQFSPLHF
TRBV3-1	-	TRBJ2-6	few	TGTGCCAGCAGCCAAGATCTTGTAGCTGGGGCCAACGTCCTGACTTTC	CASSQDLVAGANVLTF
TRBV28	-	TRBJ1-5	-	TGTGCCAGCAGTTTACTCGGGCCCGGGAGCAATCAGCCCCAGCATTTT	CASSLLGPGSNQPQHF
TRBV30	TRBD1	TRBJ2-3	-	TGTGCCTGGAGAGGGGGCACCCACACAGATACGCAGTATTTT	CAWRGGTHTDTQYF
TRBV20-1	-	TRBJ2-2	few	TGCAGTGCTAGTAGGGCAAACACCGGGGAGCTGTTTTTT	CSASRANTGELFF
TRBV4-2	-	TRBJ1-1	few	TGTGCCAGCAGCCAAGATTGGTCGGGGGGCACTGAAGCTTTCTTT	CASSQDWSGGTEAFF
TRBV7-8	TRBD2	TRBJ2-7	few	TGTGCCAGCAGTCGAAGCGGGATCCTCCGCGAGCAGTACTTC	CASSRSGILREQYF
TRBV4-1	TRBD1	TRBJ2-1	few	TGCGCCAGCAGCCAGGGCAGGGGGACGTACAATGAGCAGTTCTTC	CASSQGRGTYNEQFF
TRBV19	-	TRBJ1-1	few	TGTGCCAGTAGAGGGACGGTAGATCTGAACACTGAAGCTTTCTTT	CASRGTVDLNTEAFF
TRBV12-3/TRBV12-4	-	TRBJ2-5	few	TGTGCCAGCAGTTTCGAGGGACGACAAGAGACCCAGTACTTC	CASSFEGRQETQYF
TRBV27	TRBD1	TRBJ2-5	few	TGTGCCAGCAGTTCCTTAACAGGGGGGATGGAGACCCAGTACTTC	CASSSLTGGMETQYF
TRBV20-1	-	TRBJ2-7	-	TGCAGTGCTAGGAGGGGGGAGGCCTACGAGCAGTACTTC	CSARRGEAYEQYF
TRBV24-1	-	TRBJ2-7	-	TGTGCCACCAGTGATTTAAAGGGCAGGGTGGCATACGAGCAGTACTTC	CATSDLKGRVAYEQYF
TRBV12-3/TRBV12-4	-	TRBJ1-1	many	TGTGCCAGCAGCACAGGAACCGGGAACACTGAAGCTTTCTTT	CASSTGTGNTEAFF
TRBV12-3/TRBV12-4	TRBD1	TRBJ1-6	many	TGTGCCAGCAGTTTAGGGGGAGGGGGCGACTCACCCCTCCACTTT	CASSLGGGGDSPLHF
TRBV4-3	TRBD1	TRBJ2-7	few	TGCGCCAGCAGCCAAGGAACCGGGACAGGGGTCGAGCAGTACTTC	CASSQGTGTGVEQYF
TRBV15	-	TRBJ2-2	few	TGTGCCACCAGCAGAGACGGGGAGATAGGGGAGCTGTTTTTT	CATSRDGEIGELFF
TRBV20-1	TRBD1	TRBJ2-7	-	TGCAGTGCTAGAGACAACAGGGGTCTCCTTTCCTACGAGCAGTACTTC	CSARDNRGLLSYEQYF
TRBV3-1	-	TRBJ2-1	-	TGTGCCAGCAGCCAAGATAGGTCGGGGGGCATCGGGCCCGCGGGCAATGAGCAGTTCTTC	CASSQDRSGGIGPAGNEQFF
TRBV4-2	-	TRBJ2-2	-	TGTGCCAGCAGCCAAGATTTGTGGGGCACGAACACCGGGGAGCTGTTTTTT	CASSQDLWGTNTGELFF